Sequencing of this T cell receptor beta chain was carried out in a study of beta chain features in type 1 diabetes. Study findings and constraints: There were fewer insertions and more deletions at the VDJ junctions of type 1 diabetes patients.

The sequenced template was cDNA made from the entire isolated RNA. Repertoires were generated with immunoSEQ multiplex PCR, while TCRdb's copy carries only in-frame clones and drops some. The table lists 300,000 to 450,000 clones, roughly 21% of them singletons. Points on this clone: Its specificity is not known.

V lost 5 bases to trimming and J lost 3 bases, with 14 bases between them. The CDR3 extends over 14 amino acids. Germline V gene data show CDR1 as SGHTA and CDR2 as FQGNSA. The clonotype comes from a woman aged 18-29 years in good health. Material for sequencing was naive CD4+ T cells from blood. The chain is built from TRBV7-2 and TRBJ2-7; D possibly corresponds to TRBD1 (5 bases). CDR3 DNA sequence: TGTGCCAGCAGCCTTATATCGACAGTCTACGAGCAGTACTTC. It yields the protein CASSLISTVYEQYF.